This entry concerns a single TCR beta chain. The antigen is undetermined. These data originate in a study of CD4 T cells in relation to SARS-CoV-2 and coronaviruses. Study-wide context: No peptide or an HIV-1 Nef peptide pool served as negative control.

Measured with immunoSEQ multiplex PCR; TCRdb has only the in-frame clones, and not every one. The sample shows more than 25,000 clones, approximately 79% of them seen only once. The V end was cut by 1 base, the J end by 2 bases, with 15 bases between. The CDR3 loop spans 16 amino acids. CDR1 and CDR2 (germline): LGHDT, YNNKEL (reference sequence). CD4+ T cells from unexposed donors were obtained before the COVID-19 pandemic (2011-2018). CD4+ T cells were isolated from the cells after roughly 11 days of culture. This rearrangement joins TRBV3-1 (or the pseudogene TRBV3-2) to TRBJ2-7, with D uncertain. Sequenced: CD4+ T cells from PBMCs, cultured in vitro. The receptor's source is a human donor in good health. The CDR3 region is CASSQAPLPIPYEQYF. The CDR3 nucleotides read TGTGCCAGCAGCCAAGCTCCTCTACCCATCCCCTACGAGCAGTACTTC.